The rows below give T cell receptor beta chains drawn from one sample of a study of blood T cell repertoires in COVID-19. Method: immunoSEQ multiplex PCR; TCRdb's copy keeps in-frame clones and lacks some. The data contain approximately 150,000 clones, approximately 80% of them seen just once; the ten biggest clones take up roughly 15%. The source material was PBMCs or T cells enriched from blood (not recorded which). Receptor source: a man in his fifties or sixties who had recovered from COVID-19. The CDR3 runs from the conserved cysteine through the conserved F or W. A D gene is named only where the DNA matches it firmly. Not every row has a clone size; where given, it reads once, few, many or a size class.

d_call	v_call	j_call	clone_size	cdr3_nt	cdr3_aa
TRBD1	TRBV3-1/TRBV3-2	TRBJ2-2	NA	TGTGCCAGCAGCCAAGAACAGGGGGCGGGCACGAACACCGGGGAGCTGTTTTTT	CASSQEQGAGTNTGELFF
TRBD1	TRBV2	TRBJ1-6	NA	TGTGCCAGCAGTCTCGGACAGGGGAGCTCCTATAATTCACCCCTCCACTTT	CASSLGQGSSYNSPLHF
TRBD1	TRBV27	TRBJ1-6	NA	TGTGCCAGCAGTTTAGGTGGCAGGGGGCGCAATTCACCCCTCCACTTT	CASSLGGRGRNSPLHF
TRBD1	TRBV27	TRBJ2-7	NA	TGTGCCAGCAGTTCGTCGGGACAGGGTTACGAGCAGTACTTC	CASSSSGQGYEQYF
NA	TRBV24-1	TRBJ1-5	NA	TGTGCCACCAGGGAGGGTGTCGGTCAGCCCCAGCATTTT	CATREGVGQPQHF
NA	TRBV5-1	TRBJ2-2	NA	TGCGCCAGCAATTTATCCGGGAGGAACACCGGGGAGCTGTTTTTT	CASNLSGRNTGELFF
NA	TRBV12-3/TRBV12-4	TRBJ2-3	NA	TGTGCCAGCAGGACAGGCACAGATACGCAGTATTTT	CASRTGTDTQYF
TRBD1	TRBV19	TRBJ2-5	NA	TGTGCCAGTAGTATAGAGCCTACAGGGGCGTCTTTAGGGACCCAGTACTTC	CASSIEPTGASLGTQYF
NA	TRBV5-8	TRBJ2-7	few	TGTGCCAGCAGCTTTCAGGGGCGTGGGTACGAGCAGTACTTC	CASSFQGRGYEQYF
NA	TRBV7-9	TRBJ2-7	NA	TGTGCCAGCAGCTTAGCGTCAGGAGGGGAACAGTACTTC	CASSLASGGEQYF
TRBD1	TRBV15	TRBJ2-7	NA	TGTGCCACCAGGCGAGACAGGGGAAGATACGAGCAGTACTTC	CATRRDRGRYEQYF